These T cell receptor beta chains were read from a single sample in a study of CD8 T cells in ankylosing spondylitis. TCRdb reprocessed the 5' RACE reads with MiXCR, giving one entry per CDR3 protein. The sample consists of 200,000 to 250,000 distinct CDR3 sequences, about 30% of them appearing once. Sequences were obtained from blood, either unsorted or a sorted T cell fraction (not recorded which). These receptors were collected from a male donor with ankylosing spondylitis or in good health (not recorded which). CDR3s include the opening cysteine and the closing phenylalanine or tryptophan. The order of the fields is D gene, clone size, J gene, V gene, CDR3 protein, CDR3 DNA. A D gene is named only where the DNA matches it firmly. Rows may omit the clone size; those that give it use once, few, many or a size class.

NA,NA,TRBJ2-2,TRBV10-3,CAISESGLSNTGELFF,TGTGCCATCAGTGAGTCAGGGTTGTCGAACACCGGGGAGCTGTTTTTT
TRBD2,few,TRBJ2-1,TRBV7-9,CASSILSGRGGNEQFF,TGTGCCAGCAGCATACTCTCTGGGAGGGGCGGCAATGAGCAGTTCTTC
NA,few,TRBJ1-5,TRBV7-9,CASSFTGAYSNQPQHF,TGTGCCAGCAGCTTTACGGGGGCATATAGCAATCAGCCCCAGCATTTT
NA,NA,TRBJ1-2,TRBV4-1,CASSQDSGGNYGYTF,TGCGCCAGCAGCCAAGATAGCGGCGGTAACTATGGCTACACCTTC
TRBD2,once,TRBJ2-1,TRBV5-1,CASSHSWGGGEQFF,TGCGCCAGCAGCCATTCGTGGGGGGGAGGGGAGCAGTTCTTC
NA,NA,TRBJ2-2,TRBV10-3,CAISELTGELFF,TGTGCCATCAGTGAACTTACCGGGGAGCTGTTTTTT
NA,NA,TRBJ2-2,TRBV9,CASSGAGSIGTGELFF,TGTGCCAGCAGCGGTGCTGGGAGCATTGGGACCGGGGAGCTGTTTTTT
NA,NA,TRBJ2-7,TRBV21-1,CASSKYYEQYF,TGTGCCAGCAGCAAATATTACGAGCAGTACTTC
TRBD2,few,TRBJ2-1,TRBV5-1,CASSPGASGGANEQFF,TGCGCCAGCAGCCCGGGGGCTAGCGGGGGAGCCAATGAGCAGTTCTTC
TRBD2,NA,TRBJ2-3,TRBV10-3,CAISELGELAGPDTQYF,TGTGCCATCAGTGAGCTAGGGGAGCTAGCGGGCCCAGATACGCAGTATTTT
NA,NA,TRBJ2-3,TRBV24-1,CATSDLGRGEDTQYF,TGTGCCACCAGTGATTTGGGGCGAGGGGAAGATACGCAGTATTTT
NA,NA,TRBJ2-7,TRBV27,CASSTSTVLGDYEQYF,TGTGCCAGCAGTACCTCGACAGTGCTAGGGGACTACGAGCAGTACTTC
NA,NA,TRBJ2-1,TRBV12-3/TRBV12-4,CASSSGSFSQFF,TGTGCCAGCAGTTCAGGGTCGTTTTCCCAGTTCTTC
NA,NA,TRBJ2-1,TRBV20-1,CSARSTGWAYNEQFF,TGCAGTGCTCGCTCAACAGGGTGGGCGTACAATGAGCAGTTCTTC
NA,NA,TRBJ2-3,TRBV29-1,CSVEDPGTDTQYF,TGCAGCGTTGAGGACCCTGGCACAGATACGCAGTATTTT
NA,NA,TRBJ2-6,TRBV12-3/TRBV12-4,CASSPTGPGANGLTF,TGTGCCAGCAGCCCTACAGGACCTGGGGCCAACGGCCTGACTTTC
NA,NA,TRBJ2-1,TRBV15,CATSRGTQFF,TGTGCCACCAGCAGGGGAACCCAGTTCTTC
TRBD2,NA,TRBJ2-1,TRBV27,CASSTPGTSSYNEQFF,TGTGCCAGCAGTACCCCCGGGACTAGCTCCTACAATGAGCAGTTCTTC
NA,few,TRBJ2-1,TRBV15,CATSSGSRQFF,TGTGCCACCAGCTCCGGGAGCCGACAGTTCTTC
NA,NA,TRBJ2-5,TRBV6-1,CASSSQQGAQETQYF,TGTGCCAGCAGCTCTCAACAGGGAGCCCAAGAGACCCAGTACTTC
NA,NA,TRBJ2-2,TRBV6-5,CASSYPGGDTGELFF,TGTGCCAGCAGTTACCCTGGGGGAGACACCGGGGAGCTGTTTTTT
NA,NA,TRBJ1-6,TRBV7-9,CASSPEDGSYNSPLHF,TGTGCCAGCAGCCCTGAAGACGGCTCCTATAATTCACCCCTCCACTTT
NA,few,TRBJ2-3,TRBV29-1,CSVVQASDTQYF,TGCAGCGTTGTACAAGCATCCGATACGCAGTATTTT
NA,NA,TRBJ2-5,TRBV5-8,CASRSPGPQETQYF,TGTGCCAGCAGGTCCCCGGGACCCCAAGAGACCCAGTACTTC
NA,NA,TRBJ2-4,TRBV7-9,CASSAGGAKNIQYF,TGTGCCAGCAGCGCTGGAGGAGCCAAAAACATTCAGTACTTC
NA,few,TRBJ1-1,TRBV27,CASSYARAVNTEAFF,TGTGCCAGCAGTTACGCCAGAGCCGTGAACACTGAAGCTTTCTTT
TRBD1,NA,TRBJ2-7,TRBV6-1,CASRRTGGNEQYF,TGTGCCAGCAGAAGGACAGGGGGCAACGAGCAGTACTTC
NA,few,TRBJ2-1,TRBV6-1,CASRGVWGWDEQFF,TGTGCCAGCAGAGGGGTTTGGGGCTGGGATGAGCAGTTCTTC
NA,few,TRBJ2-7,TRBV4-1,CASSQVGPSYEQYF,TGCGCCAGCAGCCAAGTAGGACCCTCCTACGAGCAGTACTTC
NA,many,TRBJ1-1,TRBV12-3/TRBV12-4,CASSFTGMNTEAFF,TGTGCCAGCAGTTTTACCGGAATGAACACTGAAGCTTTCTTT
NA,few,TRBJ2-7,TRBV20-1,CSAASPTRTVPYEQYF,TGCAGTGCTGCATCACCTACCCGGACAGTACCCTACGAGCAGTACTTC
NA,few,TRBJ2-1,TRBV12-3/TRBV12-4,CASSFQGGKYNEQFF,TGTGCCAGCAGTTTTCAGGGGGGAAAGTACAATGAGCAGTTCTTC
NA,NA,TRBJ1-4,TRBV12-3/TRBV12-4,CASLRGGEKLFF,TGTGCCAGCCTAAGAGGGGGTGAAAAACTGTTTTTT
TRBD2,few,TRBJ2-3,TRBV10-3,CAISYTSGVADTQYF,TGTGCCATCAGTTATACTAGCGGGGTGGCAGATACGCAGTATTTT
NA,NA,TRBJ1-4,TRBV29-1,CSVGDSVEKLFF,TGCAGCGTTGGAGACAGCGTTGAAAAACTGTTTTTT
NA,NA,TRBJ2-1,TRBV7-3,CASSLTGGGGSEQFF,TGTGCCAGCAGCTTAACGGGAGGTGGGGGAAGTGAGCAGTTCTTC
TRBD2,NA,TRBJ2-5,TRBV7-8,CASSFFSGGEETQYF,TGTGCCAGCAGCTTCTTTAGCGGGGGGGAAGAGACCCAGTACTTC
NA,NA,TRBJ1-5,TRBV6-5,CASSYSARDNQPQHF,TGTGCCAGCAGTTACTCGGCCAGGGACAATCAGCCCCAGCATTTT
NA,NA,TRBJ2-3,TRBV6-5,CASSYSGGATDTQYF,TGTGCCAGCAGTTACTCGGGGGGCGCAACAGATACGCAGTATTTT
NA,few,TRBJ2-6,TRBV28,CASSDLPGANVLTF,TGTGCCAGTTCAGACTTGCCTGGGGCCAACGTCCTGACTTTC
NA,NA,TRBJ2-7,TRBV6-1,CASIPDSSSYEQYF,TGTGCCAGCATCCCGGACAGCAGCTCCTACGAGCAGTACTTC
NA,NA,TRBJ1-6,TRBV3-1,CASRRVDNSPLHF,TGTGCCAGCCGCCGGGTCGATAATTCACCCCTCCACTTT
TRBD2,NA,TRBJ2-1,TRBV20-1,CSARDPKAGGTYNEQFF,TGCAGTGCTAGAGATCCTAAAGCGGGGGGGACTTACAATGAGCAGTTCTTC
NA,NA,TRBJ2-4,TRBV6-5,CASSSGRRNIQYF,TGTGCCAGCAGTTCGGGGAGGAGGAACATTCAGTACTTC
NA,few,TRBJ2-6,TRBV20-1,CSAQGANVLTF,TGCAGTGCACAGGGGGCCAACGTCCTGACTTTC
TRBD2,few,TRBJ2-2,TRBV12-3/TRBV12-4,CASSDDSGQTGELFF,TGTGCCAGCAGTGACGATAGCGGGCAAACCGGGGAGCTGTTTTTT
NA,NA,TRBJ2-7,TRBV20-1,CSARTYKLEQYF,TGCAGTGCTAGAACTTACAAACTGGAGCAGTACTTC
NA,few,TRBJ2-1,TRBV7-9,CASSVPLFQDNEQFF,TGTGCCAGCAGCGTTCCACTTTTCCAGGACAATGAGCAGTTCTTC
TRBD1,NA,TRBJ1-5,TRBV20-1,CSADFRTGIGNQPQHF,TGCAGTGCTGACTTCAGGACAGGGATAGGCAATCAGCCCCAGCATTTT
NA,NA,TRBJ2-1,TRBV12-3/TRBV12-4,CASSHRDKLYNEQFF,TGTGCCAGCAGCCACCGGGACAAACTCTACAATGAGCAGTTCTTC
NA,few,TRBJ1-3,TRBV12-3/TRBV12-4,CASSHLLQGFIYF,TGTGCCAGCAGTCATTTATTACAGGGCTTCATATATTTT